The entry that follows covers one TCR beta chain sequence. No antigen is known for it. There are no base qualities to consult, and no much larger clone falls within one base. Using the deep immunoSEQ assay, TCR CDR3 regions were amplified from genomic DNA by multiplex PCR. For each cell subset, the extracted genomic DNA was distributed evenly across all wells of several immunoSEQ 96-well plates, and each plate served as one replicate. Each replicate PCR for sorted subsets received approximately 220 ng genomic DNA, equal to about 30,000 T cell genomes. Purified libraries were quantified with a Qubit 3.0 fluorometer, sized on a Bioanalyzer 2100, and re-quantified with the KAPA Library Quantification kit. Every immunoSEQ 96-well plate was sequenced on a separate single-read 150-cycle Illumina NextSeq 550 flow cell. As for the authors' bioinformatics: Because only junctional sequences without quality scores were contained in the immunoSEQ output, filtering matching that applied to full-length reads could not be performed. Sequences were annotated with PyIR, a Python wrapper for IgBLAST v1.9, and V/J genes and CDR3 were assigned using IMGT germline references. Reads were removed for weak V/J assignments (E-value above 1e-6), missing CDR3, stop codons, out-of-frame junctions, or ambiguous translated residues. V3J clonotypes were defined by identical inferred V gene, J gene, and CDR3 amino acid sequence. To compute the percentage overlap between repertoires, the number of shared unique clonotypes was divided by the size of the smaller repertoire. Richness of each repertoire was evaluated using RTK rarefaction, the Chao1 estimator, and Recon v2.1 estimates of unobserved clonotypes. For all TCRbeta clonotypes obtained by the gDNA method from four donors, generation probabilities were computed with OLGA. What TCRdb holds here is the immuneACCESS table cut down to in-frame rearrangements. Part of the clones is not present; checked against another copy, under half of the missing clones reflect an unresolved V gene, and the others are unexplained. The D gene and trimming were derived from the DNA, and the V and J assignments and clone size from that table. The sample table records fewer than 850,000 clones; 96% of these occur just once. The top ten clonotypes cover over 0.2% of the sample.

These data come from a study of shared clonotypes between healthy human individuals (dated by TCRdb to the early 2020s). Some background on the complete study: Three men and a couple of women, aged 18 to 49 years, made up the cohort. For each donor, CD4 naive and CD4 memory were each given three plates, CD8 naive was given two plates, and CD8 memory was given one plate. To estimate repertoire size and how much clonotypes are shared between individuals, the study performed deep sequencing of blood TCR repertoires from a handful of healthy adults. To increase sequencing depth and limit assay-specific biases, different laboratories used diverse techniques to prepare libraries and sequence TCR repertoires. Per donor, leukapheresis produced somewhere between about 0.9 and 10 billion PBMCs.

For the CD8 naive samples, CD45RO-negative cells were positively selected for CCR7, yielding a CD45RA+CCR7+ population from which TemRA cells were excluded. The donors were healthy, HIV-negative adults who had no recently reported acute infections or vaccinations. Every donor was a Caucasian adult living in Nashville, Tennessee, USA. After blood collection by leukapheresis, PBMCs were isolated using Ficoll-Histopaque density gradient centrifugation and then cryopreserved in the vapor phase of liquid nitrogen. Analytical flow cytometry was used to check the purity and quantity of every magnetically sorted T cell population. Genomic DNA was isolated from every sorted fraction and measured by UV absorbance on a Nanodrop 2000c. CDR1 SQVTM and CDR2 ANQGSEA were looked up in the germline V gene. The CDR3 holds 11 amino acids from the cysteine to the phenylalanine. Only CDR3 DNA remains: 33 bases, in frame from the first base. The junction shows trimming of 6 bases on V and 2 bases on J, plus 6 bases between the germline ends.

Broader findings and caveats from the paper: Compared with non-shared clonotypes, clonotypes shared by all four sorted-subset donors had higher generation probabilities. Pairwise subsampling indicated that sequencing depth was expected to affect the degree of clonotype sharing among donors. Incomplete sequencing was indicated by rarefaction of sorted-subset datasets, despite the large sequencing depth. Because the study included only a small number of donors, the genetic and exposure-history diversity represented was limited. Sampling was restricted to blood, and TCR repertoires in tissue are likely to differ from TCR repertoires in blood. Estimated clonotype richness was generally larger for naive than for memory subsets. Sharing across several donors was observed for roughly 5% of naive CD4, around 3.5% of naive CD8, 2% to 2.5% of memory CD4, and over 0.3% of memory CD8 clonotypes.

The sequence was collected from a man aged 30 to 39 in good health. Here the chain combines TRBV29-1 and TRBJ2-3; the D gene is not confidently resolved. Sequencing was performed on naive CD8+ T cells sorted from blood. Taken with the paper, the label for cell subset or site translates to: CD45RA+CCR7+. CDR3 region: CSVLNTDTQYF. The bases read TGCAGCGTGCTGAACACAGATACGCAGTATTTT.